These T cell receptor beta chains were read from a single sample in a study of PD-1 blockade in classical Hodgkin lymphoma. The method was immunoSEQ multiplex PCR; TCRdb's version includes in-frame clones alone and lacks a portion of them. The repertoire includes 50,000 or so clones, more than 85% of them detected once, and roughly a tenth sits in the top ten. This specimen consisted of peripheral blood mononuclear cells (PBMCs), obtained before the second cycle of nivolumab. The receptors come from a human donor with classical Hodgkin lymphoma. The CDR3 runs from the conserved cysteine through the conserved F or W. D genes are given only for firm matches. The listing skips clone size in some rows; elsewhere it reads once, few, many or a size class.

D,V,J,size,DNA,CDR3
TRBD1,TRBV5-1,TRBJ1-4,NA,TGCGCCAGCAGCCTCGGTCCCGGGACAGGGGACGAAAAACTGTTTTTT,CASSLGPGTGDEKLFF
NA,TRBV7-9,TRBJ1-5,NA,TGTGCCAGCAGCTTAGCGGTCGGAGGGAATCAGCCCCAGCATTTT,CASSLAVGGNQPQHF
NA,TRBV7-6,TRBJ2-1,NA,TGTGCCAGCAGCACCCTACAGGGCCCCTCCTACAATGAGCAGTTCTTC,CASSTLQGPSYNEQFF
TRBD1,TRBV18,TRBJ2-7,NA,TGTGCCAGCTCACTTGAAGTTTACAGGGGTACGGAGCAGTACTTC,CASSLEVYRGTEQYF
TRBD2,TRBV15,TRBJ2-6,NA,TGTGCCACCAGCAGACACCGTTCGACTAGCGCTGGGGCCAACGTCCTGACTTTC,CATSRHRSTSAGANVLTF
NA,TRBV6-1,TRBJ1-1,NA,TGTGCCAGCAGATTACAGGGCATGAACACTGAAGCTTTCTTT,CASRLQGMNTEAFF
TRBD2,TRBV13,TRBJ2-3,NA,TGTGCCAGCAGCCTTCAGGGTGTGGGAGTTGGGACTAGCGGGAGGAAGGGAAGCACAGATACGCAGTATTTT,CASSLQGVGVGTSGRKGSTDTQYF
NA,TRBV2,TRBJ2-7,NA,TGTGCCAGCAGGGCCCCGCAAAACTACGAGCAGTACTTC,CASRAPQNYEQYF
NA,TRBV30,TRBJ1-2,NA,TGTGCCTGGACCCCCGTCGGGGGGTTTGGCTACACCTTC,CAWTPVGGFGYTF
TRBD1,TRBV28,TRBJ1-1,NA,TGTGCCAGCACCGGGGGGTGGACAGGGAACACTGAAGCTTTCTTT,CASTGGWTGNTEAFF
TRBD1,TRBV9,TRBJ1-2,NA,TGTGCCAGCAGCCCGACGACGGGGGCCTCGGGACAGACTAACTATGGCTACACCTTC,CASSPTTGASGQTNYGYTF
NA,TRBV13,TRBJ2-7,NA,TGTGCCAGCAGCTCTTTTAAACGCTCCTACGAGCAGTACTTC,CASSSFKRSYEQYF
NA,TRBV2,TRBJ1-1,once,TGTGCCAGCAGTGAGGGACCCTCTCGAGCTTTCTTT,CASSEGPSRAFF
NA,TRBV9,TRBJ1-5,NA,TGTGCCAGCAGCGCCGGTGCGGGGAATCAGCCCCAGCATTTT,CASSAGAGNQPQHF
TRBD1,TRBV7-9,TRBJ1-4,NA,TGTGCCAGCAGTTTCACGGGACAGATTAATGAAAAACTGTTTTTT,CASSFTGQINEKLFF
NA,TRBV7-6,TRBJ2-7,NA,TGTGCCAGCAGCTTAGCGTTGGAGGGGGGCGAGCAGTACTTC,CASSLALEGGEQYF
NA,TRBV28,TRBJ2-3,NA,TGTGCCAGCAGGGGGGAGTTCTCACCAGATACGCAGTATTTT,CASRGEFSPDTQYF
NA,TRBV7-6,TRBJ1-2,NA,TGTGCCAGCAGCTTAATGGGGGGACCTAACTATGGCTACACCTTC,CASSLMGGPNYGYTF
NA,TRBV4-3,TRBJ1-1,NA,TGCGCCAGCAGCCAAGAATTTCGGGGGGGCGAGGCTTTCTTT,CASSQEFRGGEAFF
NA,TRBV9,TRBJ2-7,NA,TGTGCCAGCAGTGGACGGACTTCGGTCTACGAGCAGTACTTC,CASSGRTSVYEQYF
NA,TRBV11-2,TRBJ1-6,NA,TGTGCCAGCAGCTTAGATCTATTTGGGATTCGGGATAATTCACCCCTCCACTTT,CASSLDLFGIRDNSPLHF
NA,TRBV18,TRBJ1-5,NA,TGTGCCAGCTCACCAGGAGAGCAGGGTAGCAATCAGCCCCAGCATTTT,CASSPGEQGSNQPQHF
NA,TRBV6-5,TRBJ1-1,NA,TGTGCCAGCAGTTACCCGGCTGACATGAACACTGAAGCTTTCTTT,CASSYPADMNTEAFF
NA,TRBV14,TRBJ2-7,NA,TGTGCCAGCAGACGGGAAGGGGGGGAGTCCTACGAGCAGTACTTC,CASRREGGESYEQYF
TRBD2,TRBV4-1,TRBJ2-7,NA,TGCGCCAGCAGCCATCCAGCGGGGCGGCCCTTGGAGCAGTACTTC,CASSHPAGRPLEQYF
NA,TRBV1,TRBJ2-1,NA,TGCACCAGCAGCCGCGACCGGGACTTACTCAATGAGCAGTTCTTC,CTSSRDRDLLNEQFF
NA,TRBV6-1,TRBJ2-7,once,TGTGCCAGCACCGAGGGGCAGGGGTTGGCCTACGAGCAGTACTTC,CASTEGQGLAYEQYF
NA,TRBV27,TRBJ2-4,NA,TGTGCCAGCAGTAGCAGGGAAACATGGAACATTCAGTACTTC,CASSSRETWNIQYF
NA,TRBV14,TRBJ2-3,once,TGTGCCAGCAGCCACGTGGGGGGGCCCGCAGATACGCAGTATTTT,CASSHVGGPADTQYF
TRBD1,TRBV19,TRBJ1-1,NA,TGTGCCAGTAGTACAGACAGGGACACTGAAGCTTTCTTT,CASSTDRDTEAFF
NA,TRBV6-5,TRBJ1-4,NA,TGTGCCAGCAGTTATGAGCTGGGGGAAAATGAAAAACTGTTTTTT,CASSYELGENEKLFF
NA,TRBV27,TRBJ2-4,NA,TGTGCCAGCAGTCCAGCGGGAGCCAAAAACATTCAGTACTTC,CASSPAGAKNIQYF
NA,TRBV7-3,TRBJ2-3,NA,TGTGCCAGCAGCATCCTCGGTGATACGCAGTATTTT,CASSILGDTQYF
NA,TRBV7-6,TRBJ2-2,NA,TGTGCCAGCAGCTTAGGCAGCGCCCTAGCCGGGGAGCTGTTTTTT,CASSLGSALAGELFF
NA,TRBV6-1,TRBJ1-5,NA,TGTGCCAGCAGTGGGCCGCCCCAGCATTTT,CASSGPPQHF
TRBD1,TRBV27,TRBJ1-2,few,TGTGCCAGCAGTTTCATCGGGACAGGGCGGGGTGGCTACACCTTC,CASSFIGTGRGGYTF
NA,TRBV5-8,TRBJ1-5,NA,TGTGCCAGCAGCTTGCGGGATTTAATCACCCCCAGCCATTTT,CASSLRDLITPSHF
TRBD1,TRBV15,TRBJ2-5,NA,TGTGCCACTACCGGACCAGGGGGCATTGGAGAGACCCAGTACTTC,CATTGPGGIGETQYF
TRBD1,TRBV29-1,TRBJ2-7,NA,TGCAGCGTGGTCGGGACAGGAACATACTACGAGCAGTACTTC,CSVVGTGTYYEQYF
NA,TRBV11-2,TRBJ2-2,NA,TGTGCCAGCAGCTTGAGACTAGTAGCCGGGGAGCTGTTTTTT,CASSLRLVAGELFF
NA,TRBV4-1,TRBJ2-2,NA,TGCGCCAGCAGCGATCCCCTAGGGAACACCGGGGAGCTGTTTTTT,CASSDPLGNTGELFF
NA,TRBV19,TRBJ1-2,NA,TGTGCCAGTAGTGTCTTCCCCTGGACACTTCAAAACTATGGCTACACCTTC,CASSVFPWTLQNYGYTF
TRBD1,TRBV28,TRBJ2-2,NA,TGTGCCAGCACTCATGGGGACAGAAAGACCGGGGAGCTGTTTTTT,CASTHGDRKTGELFF
NA,TRBV2,TRBJ1-1,NA,TGTGCCAGCAGCGACACCCTAGACACTGAAGCTTTCTTT,CASSDTLDTEAFF
TRBD1,TRBV6-1,TRBJ1-3,NA,TGTGCCAGCAGTGACGGGACAGGGATTCTCGAGGCTGGAAACACCATATATTTT,CASSDGTGILEAGNTIYF
TRBD1,TRBV30,TRBJ2-7,NA,TGTGCCTGGAGTGTTGCCCAGGGGGAAATCCACGAGCAGTACTTC,CAWSVAQGEIHEQYF
NA,TRBV7-8,TRBJ2-7,NA,TGTGCCAGTGGCGAGGGTGGTTACGAGCAGTACTTC,CASGEGGYEQYF